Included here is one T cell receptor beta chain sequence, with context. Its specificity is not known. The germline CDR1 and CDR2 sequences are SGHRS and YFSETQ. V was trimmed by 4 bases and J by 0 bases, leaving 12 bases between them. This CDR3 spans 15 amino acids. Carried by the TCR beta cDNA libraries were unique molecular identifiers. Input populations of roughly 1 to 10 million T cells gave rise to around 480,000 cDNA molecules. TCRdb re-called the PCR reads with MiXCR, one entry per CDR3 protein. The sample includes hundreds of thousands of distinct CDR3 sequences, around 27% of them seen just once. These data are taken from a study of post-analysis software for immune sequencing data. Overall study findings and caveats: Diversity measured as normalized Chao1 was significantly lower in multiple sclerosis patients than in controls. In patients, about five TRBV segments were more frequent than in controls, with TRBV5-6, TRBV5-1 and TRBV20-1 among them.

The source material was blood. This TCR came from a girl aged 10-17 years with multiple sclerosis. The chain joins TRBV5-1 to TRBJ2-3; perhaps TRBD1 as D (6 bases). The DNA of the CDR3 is TGCGCCAGCAGCATCAGACAGGCTAGCACAGATACGCAGTATTTT. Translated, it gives CASSIRQASTDTQYF.